This is a list of T cell receptor beta chains from one sample in a study of tumor and adjacent non-tumor tissue in lung cancer. TCRdb reprocessed the multiplex PCR reads with MiXCR, giving one entry per CDR3 protein. In the table there are fewer than 120,000 distinct CDR3 sequences, 84% of which are singletons. The sequencing input was lung tumor tissue. The receptors here all came from a man between 65 and 85 years old with non-small cell lung cancer. Both conserved end residues are part of each CDR3. Fields, in order: clone size, J gene, V gene, D gene, CDR3 DNA, CDR3 protein. A D gene is named only where the DNA matches it firmly. Clone size is given for some rows only: seen once, a few or many times, or a class if the clone is expanded.

once,TRBJ2-1,TRBV6-6,-,TGTGCCAGTAACCCAGATTCGAACTCCTACAATGAGCAGTTCTTC,CASNPDSNSYNEQFF
-,TRBJ2-1,TRBV6-1,TRBD1,TGTGCCAGCAGTGTCGACAGGGCCTACGGGCAGTTCTTC,CASSVDRAYGQFF
-,TRBJ1-2,TRBV29-1,-,TGCAGCGTTCCGTGGGGGGGGCAGAACTGTGGCTACACCTTC,CSVPWGGQNCGYTF
-,TRBJ2-1,TRBV11-2,-,TGTGCCAGCAGCGTACATGTGCGGGAATGGGCCTCCTACAATGAGCTGTTCTTC,CASSVHVREWASYNELFF
-,TRBJ2-3,TRBV6-2/TRBV6-3,TRBD2,TGTGCCAGCAGTTATGCTAGCGGGAGATGGGTTACGCAGTATTTT,CASSYASGRWVTQYF
-,TRBJ2-5,TRBV6-5,-,TGTGCCAGCAGTTCCGCCGGGACACGGTTCCCACAAGAGACCCAATCCTTC,CASSSAGTRFPQETQSF
-,TRBJ1-4,TRBV6-5,-,TGTGTCAGCAGTCACAACCCCAATGGAGAAAAACTGTTTTTT,CVSSHNPNGEKLFF
many,TRBJ2-7,TRBV5-1,-,TGCGCCAGCAGCTCAAGCTCCTACGAGCAGTACTTC,CASSSSSYEQYF
-,TRBJ2-1,TRBV29-1,-,TGCAGCGTTGAGGGAGTCCCATATCGAGACTACAATGAGCACTTCTTC,CSVEGVPYRDYNEHFF
-,TRBJ1-2,TRBV6-5,TRBD1,TGTGCCAGTAAAGGCCATGGACAGGGGCGTAACTATGGCTACACTTTC,CASKGHGQGRNYGYTF
-,TRBJ2-5,TRBV11-3,-,TGTGCTAGTAGCTTAGGGATTAGTCTGGACGAGATCCAGTACTTC,CASSLGISLDEIQYF
-,TRBJ2-1,TRBV29-1,-,TGCAGCGTTGGCAGGCCAAGCTCCTACAATGAGCAGTCCTTC,CSVGRPSSYNEQSF
-,TRBJ2-2,TRBV28,-,TGTGCCAGCAGTTTTCCCCGGGACACCGGGGAGTTGTTTTTT,CASSFPRDTGELFF
-,TRBJ2-2,TRBV10-3,TRBD2,TGTGCCATCGGGACTCCAACGAACAGCGGGGGGCTGTTTTTT,CAIGTPTNSGGLFF
-,TRBJ2-5,TRBV12-3/TRBV12-4,TRBD1,TGTGTCAGCAGACCCGGACAGGGCTCCACCCAGTACTTT,CVSRPGQGSTQYF
-,TRBJ2-3,TRBV28,TRBD2,TGTGCCAGCAGTTTTCTGAGCGGGAGTTTGTCATACACGCAGTATTTT,CASSFLSGSLSYTQYF
-,TRBJ2-3,TRBV4-2,TRBD2,TGTGCCAGCAGCCTTTTGGGTAGCGGGATGGAAGATAGGCAGTATTTT,CASSLLGSGMEDRQYF
-,TRBJ2-2,TRBV11-2,-,TGTGCCAGCAGCCTGGACAGTCAGTACGGGGAACTGTCTTTT,CASSLDSQYGELSF
-,TRBJ1-5,TRBV12-3/TRBV12-4,-,TGTGCCAGCAGTGGACGCAGGGTAAATCAGCCCCAGCATTTT,CASSGRRVNQPQHF
few,TRBJ1-3,TRBV4-2,-,TGTACCAGTAGCCTGTCGGTTGGGGGGTCGAGCTCTGGAAACACCATATATTTT,CTSSLSVGGSSSGNTIYF
-,TRBJ1-2,TRBV20-1,TRBD1,TGCAGTGCTAACAGGGGAGGAGTCTATAGCTACACCTTC,CSANRGGVYSYTF
-,TRBJ2-7,TRBV4-1,-,TGCGCCAGCAGCCAATATGGGGAGCAGAACTTC,CASSQYGEQNF
many,TRBJ2-2,TRBV12-3/TRBV12-4,-,TGTGCCAGCAGATTAGCTCCTGGCCCGAACACCGGGGAGCTGTTTTTT,CASRLAPGPNTGELFF
-,TRBJ1-1,TRBV10-3,-,TGTACCATCAGTGCAAAGAAAGGGAGTGACACTGAAGCTTTCTTT,CTISAKKGSDTEAFF
-,TRBJ1-2,TRBV18,-,TGTGCCAGCTCACCGGGCGGCAGGGCCTATGGCTACACCTTC,CASSPGGRAYGYTF
-,TRBJ2-2,TRBV5-5,TRBD2,TGTGCCAGCAGCTCCCTACCGGGGGGGGAACGTATGCAACCCCGGGAGCTGTTTTTT,CASSSLPGGERMQPRELFF